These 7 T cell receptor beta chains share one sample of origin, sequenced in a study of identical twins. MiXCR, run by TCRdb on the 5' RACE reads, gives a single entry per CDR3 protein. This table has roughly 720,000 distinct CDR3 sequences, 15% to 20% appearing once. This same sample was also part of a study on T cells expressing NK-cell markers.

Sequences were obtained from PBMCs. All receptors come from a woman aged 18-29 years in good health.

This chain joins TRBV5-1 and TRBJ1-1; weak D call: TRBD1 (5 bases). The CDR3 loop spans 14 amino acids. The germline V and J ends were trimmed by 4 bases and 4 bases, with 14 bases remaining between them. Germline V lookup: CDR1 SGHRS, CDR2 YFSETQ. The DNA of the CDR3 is TGCGCCAGCAGCCGCGGATCGGGGGGCACTGAAGCTTTCTTT. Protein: CASSRGSGGTEAFF.

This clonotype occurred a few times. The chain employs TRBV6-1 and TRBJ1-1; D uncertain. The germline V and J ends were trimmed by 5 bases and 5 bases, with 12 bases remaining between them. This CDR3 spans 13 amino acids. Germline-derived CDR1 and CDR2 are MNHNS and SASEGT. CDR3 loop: CASSKRLGTEAFF. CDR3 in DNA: TGTGCCAGCAGTAAACGATTGGGGACTGAAGCTTTCTTT.

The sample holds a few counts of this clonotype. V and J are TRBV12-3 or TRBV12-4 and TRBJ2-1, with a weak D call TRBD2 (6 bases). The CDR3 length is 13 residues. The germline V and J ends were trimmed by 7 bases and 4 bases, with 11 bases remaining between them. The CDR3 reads CASIGGLYNEQFF. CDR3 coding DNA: TGTGCCAGCATCGGGGGACTTTACAATGAGCAGTTCTTC.

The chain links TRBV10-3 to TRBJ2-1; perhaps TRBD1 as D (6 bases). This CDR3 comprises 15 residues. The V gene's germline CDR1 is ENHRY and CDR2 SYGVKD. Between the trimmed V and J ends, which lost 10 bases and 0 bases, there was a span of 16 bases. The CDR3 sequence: CATCRGSSSYNEQFF. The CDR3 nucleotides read TGTGCCACCTGCAGGGGTTCTAGCTCCTACAATGAGCAGTTCTTC.

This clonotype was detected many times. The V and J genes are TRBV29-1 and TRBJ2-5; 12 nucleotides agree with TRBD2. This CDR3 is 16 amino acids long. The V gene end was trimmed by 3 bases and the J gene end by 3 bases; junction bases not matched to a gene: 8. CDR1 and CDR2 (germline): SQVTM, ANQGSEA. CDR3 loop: CSVDGGASGREETQYF. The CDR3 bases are TGCAGCGTTGACGGGGGGGCTAGCGGGAGGGAAGAGACCCAGTACTTC.

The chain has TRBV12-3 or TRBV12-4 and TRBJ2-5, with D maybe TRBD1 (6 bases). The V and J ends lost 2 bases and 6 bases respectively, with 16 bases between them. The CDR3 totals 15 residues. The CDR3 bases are TGTGCCAGCAGTTTATATCCAGGGGCCGGGAAGACCCAGTACTTC. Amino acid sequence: CASSLYPGAGKTQYF.

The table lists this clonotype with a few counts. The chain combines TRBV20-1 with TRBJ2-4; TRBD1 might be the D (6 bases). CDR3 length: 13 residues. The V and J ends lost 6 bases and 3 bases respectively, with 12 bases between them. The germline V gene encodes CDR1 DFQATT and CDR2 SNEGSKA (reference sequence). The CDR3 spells CSADVGGKNIQYF. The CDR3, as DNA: TGCAGTGCCGATGTAGGGGGCAAAAACATTCAGTACTTC.